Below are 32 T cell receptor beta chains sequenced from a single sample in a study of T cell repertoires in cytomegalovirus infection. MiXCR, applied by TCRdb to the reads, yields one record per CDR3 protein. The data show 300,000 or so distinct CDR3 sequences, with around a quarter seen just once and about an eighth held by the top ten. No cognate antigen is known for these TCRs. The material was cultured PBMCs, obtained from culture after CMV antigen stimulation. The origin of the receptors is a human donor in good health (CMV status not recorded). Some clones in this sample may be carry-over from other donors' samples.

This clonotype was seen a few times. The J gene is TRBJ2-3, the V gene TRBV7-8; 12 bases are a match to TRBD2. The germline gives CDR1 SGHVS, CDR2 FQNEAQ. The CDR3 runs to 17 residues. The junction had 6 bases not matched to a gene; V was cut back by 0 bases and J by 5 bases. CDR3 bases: TGTGCCAGCAGCTTAGCGGCTAGCGGGAGGGTAGAAGATACGCAGTATTTT. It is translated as CASSLAASGRVEDTQYF.

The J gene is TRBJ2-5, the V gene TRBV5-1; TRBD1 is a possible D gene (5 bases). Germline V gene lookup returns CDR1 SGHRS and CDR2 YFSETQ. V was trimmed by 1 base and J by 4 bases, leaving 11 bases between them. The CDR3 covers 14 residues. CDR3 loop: CASSLRQSGETQYF. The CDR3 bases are TGCGCCAGCAGCTTGAGACAGAGTGGAGAGACCCAGTACTTC.

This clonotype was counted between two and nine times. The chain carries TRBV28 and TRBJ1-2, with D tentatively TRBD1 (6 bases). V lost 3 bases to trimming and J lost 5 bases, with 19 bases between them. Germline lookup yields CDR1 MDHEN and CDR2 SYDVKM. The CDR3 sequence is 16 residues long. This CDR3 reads CASSLGAGRGTYGYTF. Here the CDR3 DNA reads TGTGCCAGCAGTTTGGGCGCGGGCAGGGGAACGTATGGCTACACCTTC.

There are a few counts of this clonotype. The CDR3 sequence: CASSPRRSANTEAFF. CDR3 sequence (DNA): TGTGCCAGCAGTCCGCGACGGTCGGCGAACACTGAAGCTTTCTTT. The chain carries TRBV6-1 and TRBJ1-1; D is ambiguous. Deletions cut 5 bases from V and 1 base from J, with 14 bases between. CDR3 length: 15 amino acids. Germline CDR1 MNHNS, CDR2 SASEGT.

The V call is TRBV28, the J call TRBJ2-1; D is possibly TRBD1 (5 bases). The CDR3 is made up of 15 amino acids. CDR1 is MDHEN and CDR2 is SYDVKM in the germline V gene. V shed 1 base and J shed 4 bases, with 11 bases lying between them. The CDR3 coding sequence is TGTGCCAGCAGTTTATTGGGGCCCTCGTACAATGAGCAGTTCTTC. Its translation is CASSLLGPSYNEQFF. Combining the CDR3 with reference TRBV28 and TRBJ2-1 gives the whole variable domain DVKVTQSSRYLVKRTGEKVFLECVQDMDHENMFWYRQDPGLGLRLIYFSYDVKMKEKGDIPEGYSVSREKKERFSLILESASTNQTSMYLCASSLLGPSYNEQFFGPGTRLTVL.

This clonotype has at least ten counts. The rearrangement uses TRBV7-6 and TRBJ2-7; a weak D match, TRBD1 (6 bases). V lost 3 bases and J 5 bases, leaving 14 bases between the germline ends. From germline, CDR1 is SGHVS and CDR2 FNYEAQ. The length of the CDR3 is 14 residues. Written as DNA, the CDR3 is TGTGCCAGCAGCTTTAGACAGGACTCAAACGAGCAGTACTTC. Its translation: CASSFRQDSNEQYF.

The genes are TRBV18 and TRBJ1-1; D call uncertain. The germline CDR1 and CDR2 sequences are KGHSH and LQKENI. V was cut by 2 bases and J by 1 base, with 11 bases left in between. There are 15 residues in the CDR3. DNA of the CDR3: TGTGCCAGCTCACCAGGTAAGGGCGCGAACACTGAAGCTTTCTTT. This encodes CASSPGKGANTEAFF. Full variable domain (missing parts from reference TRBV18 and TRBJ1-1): NAGVMQNPRHLVRRRGQEARLRCSPMKGHSHVYWYRQLPEEGLKFMVYLQKENIIDESGMPKERFSAEFPKEGPSILRIQQVVRGDSAAYFCASSPGKGANTEAFFGQGTRLTVV.

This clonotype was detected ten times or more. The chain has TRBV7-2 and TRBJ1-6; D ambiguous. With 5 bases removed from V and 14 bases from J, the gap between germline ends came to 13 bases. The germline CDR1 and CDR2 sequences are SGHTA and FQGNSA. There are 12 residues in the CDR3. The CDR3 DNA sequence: TGTGCCAGCAGCCCCAACATCTTCACCCTCCACTTT. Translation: CASSPNIFTLHF.

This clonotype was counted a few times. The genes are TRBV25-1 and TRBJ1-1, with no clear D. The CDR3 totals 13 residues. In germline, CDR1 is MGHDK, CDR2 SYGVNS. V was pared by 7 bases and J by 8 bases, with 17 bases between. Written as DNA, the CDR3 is TGTGCCAGCATTCTCGGGTATTCCCGGGAAGCTTTCTTT. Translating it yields CASILGYSREAFF.

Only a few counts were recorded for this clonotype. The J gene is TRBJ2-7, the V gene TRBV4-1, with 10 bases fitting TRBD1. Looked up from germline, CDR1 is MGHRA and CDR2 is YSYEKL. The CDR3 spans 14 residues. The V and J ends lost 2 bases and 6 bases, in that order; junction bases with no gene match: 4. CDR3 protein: CASSQRTGGFEQYV. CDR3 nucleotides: TGCGCCAGCAGCCAACGGACAGGGGGTTTCGAGCAGTACGTC.

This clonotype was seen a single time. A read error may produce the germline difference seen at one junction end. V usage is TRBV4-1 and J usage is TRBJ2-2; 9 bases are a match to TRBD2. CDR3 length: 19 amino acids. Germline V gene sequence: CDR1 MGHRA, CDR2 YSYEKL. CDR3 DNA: TGTGCCAGCAGCCAAGATGCCCTGACTAGCGGCCCGAAAACCGGGGAGCTGTTTTTT. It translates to CASSQDALTSGPKTGELFF.

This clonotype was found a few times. CDR3: CASSVSAGTGGVQPQHF. In DNA form, the CDR3 reads TGTGCCAGCAGTGTTAGCGCCGGGACAGGGGGCGTTCAGCCCCAGCATTTT. V usage is TRBV2 and J usage is TRBJ1-5; TRBD1 matches at 12 bases. This CDR3 spans 17 amino acids. Trimming cost V 4 bases and J 6 bases; bases outside gene matches: 10. The germline CDR1 and CDR2 sequences are SNHLY and FYNNEI.

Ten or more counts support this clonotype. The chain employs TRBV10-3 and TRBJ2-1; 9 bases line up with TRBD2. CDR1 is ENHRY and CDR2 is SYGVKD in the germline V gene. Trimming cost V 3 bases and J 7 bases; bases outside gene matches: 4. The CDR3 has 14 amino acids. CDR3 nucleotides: TGTGCCATCAGTGATAGCGGGAGAGGGAATGAGCAGTTCTTC. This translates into CAISDSGRGNEQFF.

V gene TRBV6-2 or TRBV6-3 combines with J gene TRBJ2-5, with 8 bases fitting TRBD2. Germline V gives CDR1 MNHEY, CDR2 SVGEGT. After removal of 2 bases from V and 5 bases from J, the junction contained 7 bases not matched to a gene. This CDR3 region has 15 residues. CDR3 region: CASSYDQAGVETQYF. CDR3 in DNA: TGTGCCAGCAGTTACGATCAAGCGGGGGTGGAGACCCAGTACTTC.

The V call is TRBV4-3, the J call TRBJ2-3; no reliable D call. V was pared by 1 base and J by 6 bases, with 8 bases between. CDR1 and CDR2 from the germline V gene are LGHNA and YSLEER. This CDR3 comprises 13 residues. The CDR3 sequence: CASSQARRDTQYF. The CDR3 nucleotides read TGCGCCAGCAGCCAAGCGAGGCGTGATACGCAGTATTTT.

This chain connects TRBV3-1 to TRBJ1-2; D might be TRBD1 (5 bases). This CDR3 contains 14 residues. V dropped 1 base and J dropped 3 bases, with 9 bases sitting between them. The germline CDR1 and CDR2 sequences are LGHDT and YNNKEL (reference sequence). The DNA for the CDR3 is TGTGCCAGCAGCCAAGGAGACAGTTACTATGGCTACACCTTC. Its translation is CASSQGDSYYGYTF. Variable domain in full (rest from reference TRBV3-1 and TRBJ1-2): DTAVSQTPKYLVTQMGNDKSIKCEQNLGHDTMYWYKQDSKKFLKIMFSYNNKELIINETVPNRFSPKSPDKAHLNLHINSLELGDSAVYFCASSQGDSYYGYTFGSGTRLTVV.

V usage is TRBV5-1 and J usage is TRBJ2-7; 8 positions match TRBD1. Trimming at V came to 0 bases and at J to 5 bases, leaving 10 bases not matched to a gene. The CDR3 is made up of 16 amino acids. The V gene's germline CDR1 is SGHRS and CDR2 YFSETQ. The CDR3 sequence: CASSLAGPGGHNEQYV. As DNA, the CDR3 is TGCGCCAGCAGCTTGGCCGGTCCAGGGGGCCACAACGAGCAGTACGTC.

CDR3 residues: CASSDTGGNTGELFF. The CDR3 DNA sequence: TGCGCCAGCAGCGACACAGGGGGGAACACCGGGGAGCTGTTTTTT. The V gene is TRBV5-1, the J gene TRBJ2-2, with 8 bases matching TRBD1. The germline CDR1 and CDR2 sequences are SGHRS and YFSETQ. CDR3 length equals 15 residues. Germline trimming cut 4 bases from V and 1 base from J; bases unmatched to any gene: 3.

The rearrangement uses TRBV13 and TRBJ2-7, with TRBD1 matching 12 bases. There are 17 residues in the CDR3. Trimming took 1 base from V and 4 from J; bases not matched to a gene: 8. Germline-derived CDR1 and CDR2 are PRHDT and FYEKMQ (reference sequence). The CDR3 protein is CASSLEGSGQGAYEQYF. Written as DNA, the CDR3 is TGTGCCAGCAGCTTAGAGGGGTCGGGACAGGGGGCTTACGAGCAGTACTTC.

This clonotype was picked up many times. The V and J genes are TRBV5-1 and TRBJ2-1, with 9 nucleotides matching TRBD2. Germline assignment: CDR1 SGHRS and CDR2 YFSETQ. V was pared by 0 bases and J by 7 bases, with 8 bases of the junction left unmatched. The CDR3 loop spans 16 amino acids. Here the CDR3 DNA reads TGCGCCAGCAGCTTGGTTGCGGGAGGGCCGAGGAATGAGCAGTTCTTC. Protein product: CASSLVAGGPRNEQFF.

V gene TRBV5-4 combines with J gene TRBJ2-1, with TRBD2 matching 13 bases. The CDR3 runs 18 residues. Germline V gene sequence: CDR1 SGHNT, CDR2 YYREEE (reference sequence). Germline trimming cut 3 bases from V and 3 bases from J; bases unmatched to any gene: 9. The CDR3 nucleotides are TGTGCCAGCAGCTCAATTCGACTAGCGGGAGGACTCTACAATGAGCAGTTCTTC. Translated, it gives CASSSIRLAGGLYNEQFF.

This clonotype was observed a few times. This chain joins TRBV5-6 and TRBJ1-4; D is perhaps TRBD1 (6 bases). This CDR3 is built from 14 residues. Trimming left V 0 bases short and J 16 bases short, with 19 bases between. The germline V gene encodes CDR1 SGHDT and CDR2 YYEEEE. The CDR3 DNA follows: TGTGCCAGCAGCTTGGCTCGGATCGGGGGCACATGGTTTTTT. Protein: CASSLARIGGTWFF. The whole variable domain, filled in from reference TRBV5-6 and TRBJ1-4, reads DAGVTQSPTHLIKTRGQQVTLRCSPKSGHDTVSWYQQALGQGPQFIFQYYEEEERQRGNFPDRFSGHQFPNYSSELNVNALLLGDSALYLCASSLARIGGTWFFGSGTQLSVL.

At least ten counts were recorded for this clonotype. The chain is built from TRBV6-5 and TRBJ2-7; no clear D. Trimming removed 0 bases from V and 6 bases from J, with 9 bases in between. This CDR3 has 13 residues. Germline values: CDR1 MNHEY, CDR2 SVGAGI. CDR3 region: CASSYSMLTEQYF. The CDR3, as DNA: TGTGCCAGCAGTTACTCGATGTTGACCGAGCAGTACTTC.

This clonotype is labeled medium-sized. CDR3 sequence (DNA): TGTGCCACCAGTGACCACGCTGGGCAGGGCGGGACCCAGTACTTC. Protein: CATSDHAGQGGTQYF. The chain carries TRBV24-1 and TRBJ2-5, with a tentative D call TRBD1 (5 bases). This CDR3 spans 15 amino acids. The V end was cut by 4 bases, the J end by 7 bases, with 18 bases between. Germline V gene data show CDR1 as KGHDR and CDR2 as SFDVKD.

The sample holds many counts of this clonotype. The CDR3: CASSFWREGNEQYF. The CDR3 DNA is TGTGCCAGCAGCTTCTGGCGGGAAGGGAACGAGCAGTACTTC. The chain employs TRBV7-2 and TRBJ2-7, with a possible D match to TRBD2 (6 bases). Germline V gene data show CDR1 as SGHTA and CDR2 as FQGNSA. This CDR3 is built from 14 residues. V lost 3 bases and J 5 bases, leaving 14 bases between the germline ends.

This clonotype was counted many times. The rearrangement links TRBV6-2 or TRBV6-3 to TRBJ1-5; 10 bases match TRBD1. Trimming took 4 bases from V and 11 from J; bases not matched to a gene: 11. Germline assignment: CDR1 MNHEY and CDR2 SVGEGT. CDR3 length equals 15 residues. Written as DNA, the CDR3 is TGTGCCAGCAGTTCGACAGGGGGCCGTAATGGAGCCCAGCATTTT. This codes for CASSSTGGRNGAQHF.

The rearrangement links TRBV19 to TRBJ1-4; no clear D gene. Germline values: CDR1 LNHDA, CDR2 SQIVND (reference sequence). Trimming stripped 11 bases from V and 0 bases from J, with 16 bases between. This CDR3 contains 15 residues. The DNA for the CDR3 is TGTGCCGCGAGTCGGGGAATCTCAACTAATGAAAAACTGTTTTTT. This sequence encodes CAASRGISTNEKLFF.

The CDR3 loop reads CASSWTGNEQYF. The CDR3 coding sequence is TGTGCCAGCAGCTGGACAGGGAACGAGCAGTACTTC. V and J are TRBV7-2 and TRBJ2-7, with TRBD1 matching 8 bases. CDR1 and CDR2 from the germline V gene are SGHTA and FQGNSA. Losses at the gene ends were 4 bases for V and 5 bases for J; bases not matched to a gene: 1. This CDR3 is built from 12 residues. Supplemented by reference TRBV7-2 and TRBJ2-7, the full variable domain reads GAGVSQSPSNKVTEKGKDVELRCDPISGHTALYWYRQSLGQGLEFLIYFQGNSAPDKSGLPSDRFSAERTGGSVSTLTIQRTQQEDSAVYLCASSWTGNEQYFGPGTRLTVT.

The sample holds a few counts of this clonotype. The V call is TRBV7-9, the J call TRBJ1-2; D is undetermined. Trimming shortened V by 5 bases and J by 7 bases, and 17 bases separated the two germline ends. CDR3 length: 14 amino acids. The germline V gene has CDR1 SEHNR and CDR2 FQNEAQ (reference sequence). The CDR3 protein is CASSLGRLSTGYTF. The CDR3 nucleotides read TGTGCCAGCAGCCTCGGACGACTATCGACTGGCTACACCTTC.

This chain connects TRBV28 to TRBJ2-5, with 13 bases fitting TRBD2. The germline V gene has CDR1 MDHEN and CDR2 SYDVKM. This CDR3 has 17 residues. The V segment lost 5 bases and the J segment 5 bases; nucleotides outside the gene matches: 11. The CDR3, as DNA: TGTGCCAGCAGTCCTCCCAGGACTAGCGGGAGCAGGGAGACCCAGTACTTC. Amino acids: CASSPPRTSGSRETQYF.

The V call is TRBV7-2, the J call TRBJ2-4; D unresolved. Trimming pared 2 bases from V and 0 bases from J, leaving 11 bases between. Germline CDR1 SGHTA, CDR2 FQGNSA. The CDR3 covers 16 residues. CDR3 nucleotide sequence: TGTGCCAGCAGCTTAATGTCCAGCACAGCCAAAAACATTCAGTACTTC. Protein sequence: CASSLMSSTAKNIQYF.

The CDR3 here is CASSVGSGRTYEQYF. The CDR3 DNA reads as TGTGCCAGCAGCGTAGGAAGCGGGAGGACGTACGAGCAGTACTTC. The V gene is TRBV9, the J gene TRBJ2-7; 9 bases are shared with TRBD2. CDR1 SGDLS and CDR2 YYNGEE come from the germline V gene. CDR3 length: 15 amino acids. The V segment lost 0 bases and the J segment 4 bases; nucleotides outside the gene matches: 5.